The TCR beta chain under discussion was sequenced for a study of CD8 T cells in Susac syndrome. Study results and limitations: The study's TCR sequencing and HLA analysis drew on a certain number of individuals. That number was acknowledged as relatively small.

CD8+ and CD4+ T cells from blood underwent TCR beta sequencing, which was carried out in a high-throughput format. In the multiple sclerosis control group, patients were treatment-naive and had stable or active relapsing-remitting disease. Germline V gives CDR1 SGHNT, CDR2 YYREEE (reference sequence). Trimming removed 4 bases at V and 8 bases at J, with 13 bases between. The CDR3 sequence is 13 residues long. An input of about 0.45 to 1 ug of RNA was subjected to reverse transcription using random hexamers. The TCR beta CDR3 was amplified by immunoSEQ multiplex PCR across 54 Vbeta, 13 Jbeta. MiXCR, run by TCRdb on the immunoSEQ multiplex PCR reads, gives a single entry per CDR3 protein. The sample contains about 150,000 distinct CDR3 sequences, 94% of which appear only once. Notes on this clonotype: As yet, its antigen is unknown.

The receptor was derived from a human donor with multiple sclerosis. The source material was CD8+ T cells from PBMCs. This rearrangement joins TRBV5-4 to TRBJ2-1; D gene uncertain. The DNA for the CDR3 is TGTGCCAGCAGCGTGTATGCGCGCCATGAGCAGTTCTTC. Protein: CASSVYARHEQFF.